The text below deals with one TCR beta chain. Its target antigen remains unknown. Base qualities are not provided; no much larger clone lies one nucleotide away. This entry belongs to a study of blood T cell repertoires in COVID-19 (dated by TCRdb to 2020 to 2021). Regarding the complete study: Samples from collaborators originated in the United States, Italy and Spain and spanned both the acute and convalescent phases of COVID-19. Nearly every sample came with metadata listing a de-identified subject ID, COVID-19 status, age in years and sex. Deeply sampled blood TCRbeta repertoires from subjects exposed to, actively infected with, or recovered from COVID-19 were included in the dataset. Where available, HLA class I and class II types were obtained from metadata supplied by the sample provider rather than from assay-based typing. The prospective study material was composed of cDNA or gDNA derived from T cells, B-cell-depleted T cells, or PBMCs. Samples came from the ongoing ImmuneRACE study (first 160 participants) plus 1,254 subjects from 6 global collaborators. The repertoires were released in a freely available public database intended as a resource for research on the immune response to SARS-CoV-2. Overall results and qualifications from the work: Clinical and demographic metadata were provided uncurated, with the amount varying by source and participant.

TCRbeta CDR3 regions were amplified from genomic DNA by means of the immunoSEQ Assay, a bias-controlled multiplex PCR. Regarding the original processing steps: Within the assay, amplification of reference gene primers was used to estimate how many nucleated cells each sample contained. To quantify the absolute abundance of each unique TCRbeta CDR3 rearrangement, sequence reads were collapsed and filtered. Productive Simpson clonality was computed per sample as the square root of Simpson's diversity index over productive rearrangements. The clones in this table, taken by TCRdb from immuneACCESS, are in-frame only. Not every clone is retained; where verified, under half of the shortfall comes from an unresolved V gene, and the cause of the rest is unknown. V, J and clone size derive from that table, while D and trimming were established from the DNA sequence. Counted in this sample were roughly 260,000 clones; approximately 90% of them appeared once. 1.9% of the sample belongs to the ten largest clones.

Participants in the prospective study were enrolled through a virtual design, were aged roughly 18 to 90 years, and lived in approximately 25 United States geographic areas. In the prospective study, cohorts were assigned on the basis of participant-reported clinical history obtained from a screening survey and a study questionnaire. Recovered participants in ImmuneRACE Cohort 3 were defined by two consecutive negative NP/OP PCR tests, clearance by a healthcare professional, or resolution of symptoms. In the prospective study, mobile phlebotomists collected whole blood, serum and a nasopharyngeal or oropharyngeal swab from each participant. Additional blood draws and questionnaires over an approximately 2-month period could optionally be provided by prospective study participants. Before DNA extraction, prospective study blood samples were shipped either frozen or at room temperature. Sequencing was performed on PBMCs or T cells enriched from blood (not recorded which). The TCR was taken from a woman aged 18-29 years who had recovered from COVID-19.

The nucleotide sequence reads as follows: TGTGCCAGTAGTATACGGACAAGTTTGAACACTGAAGCTTTCTTT. Its protein is CASSIRTSLNTEAFF. The chain is assembled from TRBV19 and TRBJ1-1, with a weak D call of TRBD1 (5 bases match). V was cut back by 2 bases and J by 0 bases, leaving a gap of 10 bases between them. Reading the germline V gene (reference sequence) gives CDR1 LNHDA and CDR2 SQIVND. The CDR3, from cysteine to phenylalanine, totals 15 residues. The read is trimmed to its CDR3 DNA, 45 bases read in frame from base 1.